This TCR beta chain emerged from a study of blood T cell repertoires in COVID-19. The overall study: Donors in the United States, Italy and Spain gave samples during acute or convalescent COVID-19.

Assay: immunoSEQ multiplex PCR; the TCRdb copy retains only in-frame clones and omits some. The sample holds about 64,000 clones, around 84% seen once. Regarding this clone: The sample has other DNA sequences that encode this CDR3 too.

Germline values: CDR1 SGHTA, CDR2 FQGNSA. V gave up 2 bases and J gave up 11 bases, with 9 bases separating them. The CDR3 consists of 11 residues. This chain uses TRBV7-2 with TRBJ1-1; the D is unclear. The receptor comes from a woman aged 60-70 years with acute or convalescent COVID-19. The material sequenced was peripheral blood. CDR3 amino acids: CASSLRREAFF. The CDR3, as DNA: TGTGCCAGCAGCTTAAGGAGGGAGGCTTTCTTT.